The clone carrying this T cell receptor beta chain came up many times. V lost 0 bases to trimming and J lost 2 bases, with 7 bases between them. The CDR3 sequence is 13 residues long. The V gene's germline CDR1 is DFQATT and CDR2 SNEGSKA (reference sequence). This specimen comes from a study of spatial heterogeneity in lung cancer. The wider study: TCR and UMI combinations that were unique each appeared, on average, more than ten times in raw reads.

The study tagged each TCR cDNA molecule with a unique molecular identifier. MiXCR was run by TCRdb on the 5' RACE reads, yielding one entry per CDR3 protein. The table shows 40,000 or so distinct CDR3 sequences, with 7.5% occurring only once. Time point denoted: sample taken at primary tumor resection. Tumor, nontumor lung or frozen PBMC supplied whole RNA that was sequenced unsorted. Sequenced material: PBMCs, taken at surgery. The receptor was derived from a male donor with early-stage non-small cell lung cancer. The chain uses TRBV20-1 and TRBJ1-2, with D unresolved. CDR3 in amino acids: CSAREAANYGYTF. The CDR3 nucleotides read TGCAGTGCTAGAGAAGCTGCGAACTATGGCTACACCTTC.